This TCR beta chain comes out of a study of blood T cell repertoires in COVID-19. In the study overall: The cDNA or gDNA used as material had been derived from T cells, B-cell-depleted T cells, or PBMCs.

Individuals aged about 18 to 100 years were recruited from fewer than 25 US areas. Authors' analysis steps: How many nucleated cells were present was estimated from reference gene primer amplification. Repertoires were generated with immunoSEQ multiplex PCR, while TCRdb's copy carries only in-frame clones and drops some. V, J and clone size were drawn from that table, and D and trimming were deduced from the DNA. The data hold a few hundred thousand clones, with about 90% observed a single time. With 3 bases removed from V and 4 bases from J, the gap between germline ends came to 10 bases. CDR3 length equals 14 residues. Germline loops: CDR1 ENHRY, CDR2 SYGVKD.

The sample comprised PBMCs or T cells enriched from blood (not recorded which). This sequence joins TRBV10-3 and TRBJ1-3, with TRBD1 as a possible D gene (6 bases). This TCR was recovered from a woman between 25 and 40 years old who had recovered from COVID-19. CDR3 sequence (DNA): TGTGCCATCAGTGATACAGGGATCGGAAACACCATATATTTT. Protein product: CAISDTGIGNTIYF.